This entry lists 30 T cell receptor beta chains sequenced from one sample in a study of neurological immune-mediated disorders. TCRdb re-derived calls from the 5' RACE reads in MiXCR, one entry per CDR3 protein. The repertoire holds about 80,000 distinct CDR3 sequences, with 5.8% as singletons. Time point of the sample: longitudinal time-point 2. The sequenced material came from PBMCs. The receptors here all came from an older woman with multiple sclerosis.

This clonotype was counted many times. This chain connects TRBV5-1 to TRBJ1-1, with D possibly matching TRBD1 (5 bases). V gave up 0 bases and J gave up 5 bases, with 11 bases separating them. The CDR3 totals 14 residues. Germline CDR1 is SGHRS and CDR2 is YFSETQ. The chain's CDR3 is CASSLDSGGTEAFF. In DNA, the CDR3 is TGCGCCAGCAGCTTGGATTCGGGGGGGACTGAAGCTTTCTTT.

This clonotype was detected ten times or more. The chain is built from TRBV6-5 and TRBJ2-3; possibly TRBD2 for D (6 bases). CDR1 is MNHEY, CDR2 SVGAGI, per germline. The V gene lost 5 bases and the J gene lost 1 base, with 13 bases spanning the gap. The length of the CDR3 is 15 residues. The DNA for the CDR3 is TGTGCCAGCAGTCGAAACCCGGGGGGCACAGATACGCAGTATTTT. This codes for CASSRNPGGTDTQYF.

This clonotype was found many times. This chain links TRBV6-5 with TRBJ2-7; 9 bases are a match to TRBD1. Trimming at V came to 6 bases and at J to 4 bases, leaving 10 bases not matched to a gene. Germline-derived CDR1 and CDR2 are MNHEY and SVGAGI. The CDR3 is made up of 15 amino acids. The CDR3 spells CASSRPGTGTYEQYF. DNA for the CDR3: TGTGCCAGCAGCCGTCCCGGGACAGGGACTTACGAGCAGTACTTC.

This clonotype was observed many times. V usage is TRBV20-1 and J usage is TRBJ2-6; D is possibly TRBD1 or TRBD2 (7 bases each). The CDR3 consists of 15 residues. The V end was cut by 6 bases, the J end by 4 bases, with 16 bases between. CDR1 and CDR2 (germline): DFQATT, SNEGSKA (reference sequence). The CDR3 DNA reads TGCAGTGCCCCATCCAGGGGGGGCGGGGCCAACGTCCTGACTTTC. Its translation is CSAPSRGGGANVLTF.

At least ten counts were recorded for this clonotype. CDR3 residues: CASSQVGGQGTGANVLTF. CDR3 nucleotides: TGTGCCAGCAGCCAAGTTGGCGGACAGGGAACTGGGGCCAACGTCCTGACTTTC. V usage is TRBV4-2 and J usage is TRBJ2-6; 8 nucleotides align to TRBD1. The length of the CDR3 is 18 residues. Germline V CDR1 and CDR2: LGHNA, YNFKEQ. V shed 1 base and J 2 bases; nucleotides not matched to a gene: 7.

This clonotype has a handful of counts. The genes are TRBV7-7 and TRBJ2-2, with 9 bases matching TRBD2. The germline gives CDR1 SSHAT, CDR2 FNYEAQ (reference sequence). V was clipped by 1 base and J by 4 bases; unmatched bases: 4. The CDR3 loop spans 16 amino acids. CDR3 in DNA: TGTGCCAGCAGCTTAGTAGCGGGGGTGACCACCGGGGAGCTGTTTTTT. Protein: CASSLVAGVTTGELFF.

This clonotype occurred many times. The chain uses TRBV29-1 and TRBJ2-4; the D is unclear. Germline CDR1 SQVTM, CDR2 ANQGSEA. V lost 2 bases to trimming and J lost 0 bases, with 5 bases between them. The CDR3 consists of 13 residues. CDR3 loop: CSVEPLAKNIQYF. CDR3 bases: TGCAGCGTTGAACCGCTAGCCAAAAACATTCAGTACTTC. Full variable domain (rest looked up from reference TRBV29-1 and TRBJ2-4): SAVISQKPSRDICQRGTSLTIQCQVDSQVTMMFWYRQQPGQSLTLIATANQGSEATYESGFVIDKFPISRPNLTFSTLTVSNMSPEDSSIYLCSVEPLAKNIQYFGAGTRLSVL.

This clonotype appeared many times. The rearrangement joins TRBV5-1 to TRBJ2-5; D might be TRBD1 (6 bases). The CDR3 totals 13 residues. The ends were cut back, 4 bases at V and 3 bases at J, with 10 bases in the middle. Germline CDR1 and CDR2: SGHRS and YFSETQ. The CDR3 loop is CASSRQVKETQYF. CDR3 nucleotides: TGCGCCAGCAGCCGACAGGTTAAAGAGACCCAGTACTTC. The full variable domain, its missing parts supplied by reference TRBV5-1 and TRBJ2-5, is KAGVTQTPRYLIKTRGQQVTLSCSPISGHRSVSWYQQTPGQGLQFLFEYFSETQRNKGNFPGRFSGRQFSNSRSEMNVSTLELGDSALYLCASSRQVKETQYFGPGTRLLVL.

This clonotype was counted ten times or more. The CDR3 protein is CSVEEGVPPYEQYF. CDR3 in DNA: TGCAGCGTTGAAGAAGGAGTTCCCCCTTACGAGCAGTACTTC. The chain is built from TRBV29-1 and TRBJ2-7; unclear D gene. Germline CDR1 is SQVTM and CDR2 is ANQGSEA. Between the trimmed V and J ends, which lost 0 bases and 4 bases, there was a span of 13 bases. The CDR3 length is 14 residues.

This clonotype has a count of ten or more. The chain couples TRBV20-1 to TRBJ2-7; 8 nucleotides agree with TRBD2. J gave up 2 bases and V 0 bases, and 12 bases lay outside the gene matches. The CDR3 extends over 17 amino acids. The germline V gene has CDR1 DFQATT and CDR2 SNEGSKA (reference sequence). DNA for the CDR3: TGCAGTGCTAGAGATCTGATCTTACTAGCGGTACCCTACGAGCAGTACTTC. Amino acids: CSARDLILLAVPYEQYF.

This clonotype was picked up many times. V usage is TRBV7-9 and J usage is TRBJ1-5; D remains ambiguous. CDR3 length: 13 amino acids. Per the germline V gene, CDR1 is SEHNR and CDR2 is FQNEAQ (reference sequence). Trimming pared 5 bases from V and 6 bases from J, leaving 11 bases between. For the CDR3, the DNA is TGTGCCAGCAGCCAGACCGGGGTTCAGCCCCAGCATTTT. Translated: CASSQTGVQPQHF.

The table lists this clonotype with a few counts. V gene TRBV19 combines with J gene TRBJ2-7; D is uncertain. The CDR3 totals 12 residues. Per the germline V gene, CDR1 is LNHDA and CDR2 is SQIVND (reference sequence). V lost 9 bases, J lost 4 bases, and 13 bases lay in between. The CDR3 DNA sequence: TGTGCCAGCCGCGGCGGACCTTACGAGCAGTACTTC. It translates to CASRGGPYEQYF.

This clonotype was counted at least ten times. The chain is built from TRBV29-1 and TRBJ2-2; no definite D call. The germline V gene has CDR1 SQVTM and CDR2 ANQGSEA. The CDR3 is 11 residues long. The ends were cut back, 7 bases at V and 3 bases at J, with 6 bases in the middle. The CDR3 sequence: CSGADTGELFF. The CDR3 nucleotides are TGCAGCGGGGCAGACACCGGGGAGCTGTTTTTT.

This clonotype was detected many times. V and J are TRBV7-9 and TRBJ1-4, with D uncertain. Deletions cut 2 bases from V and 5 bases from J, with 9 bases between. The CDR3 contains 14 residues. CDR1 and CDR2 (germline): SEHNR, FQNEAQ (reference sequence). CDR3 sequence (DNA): TGTGCCAGCAGCTTAAAAGGGAGCAATGAAAAACTGTTTTTT. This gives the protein CASSLKGSNEKLFF.

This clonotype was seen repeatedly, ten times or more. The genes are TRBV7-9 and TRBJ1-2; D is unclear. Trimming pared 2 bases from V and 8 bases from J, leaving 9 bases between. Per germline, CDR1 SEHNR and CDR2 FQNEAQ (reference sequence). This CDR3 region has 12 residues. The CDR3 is CASSLSSLGYTF. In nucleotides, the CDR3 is TGTGCCAGCAGCTTATCCTCCCTCGGCTACACCTTC.

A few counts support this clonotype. For the CDR3, the DNA is TGTGCCAGTAGTGGGACAGCCAATCAGCCCCAGCATTTT. Translation gives CASSGTANQPQHF. V and J are TRBV19 and TRBJ1-5; 7 positions match TRBD1. Looked up from germline, CDR1 is LNHDA and CDR2 is SQIVND (reference sequence). CDR3 length: 13 residues. The V gene end was trimmed by 5 bases and the J gene end by 3 bases; junction bases not matched to a gene: 1.

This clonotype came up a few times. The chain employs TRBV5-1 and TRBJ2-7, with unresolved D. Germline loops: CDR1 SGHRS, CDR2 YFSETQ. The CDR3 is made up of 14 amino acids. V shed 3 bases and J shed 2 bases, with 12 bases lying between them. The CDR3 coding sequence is TGCGCCAGCAGCTACGGACGGCAGACCTACGAGCAGTACTTC. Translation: CASSYGRQTYEQYF.

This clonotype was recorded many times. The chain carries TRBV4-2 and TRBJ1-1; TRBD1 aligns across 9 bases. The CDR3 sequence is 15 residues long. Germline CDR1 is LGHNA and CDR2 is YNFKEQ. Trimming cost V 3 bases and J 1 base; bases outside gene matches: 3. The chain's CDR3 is CASSHGDRENTEAFF. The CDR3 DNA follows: TGTGCCAGCAGCCACGGGGACAGGGAGAACACTGAAGCTTTCTTT.

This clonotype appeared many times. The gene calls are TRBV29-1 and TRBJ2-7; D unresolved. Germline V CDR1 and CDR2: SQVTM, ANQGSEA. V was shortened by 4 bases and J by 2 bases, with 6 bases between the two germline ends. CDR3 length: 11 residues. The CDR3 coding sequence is TGCAGCGTTGGACAAGCCTACGAGCAGTACTTC. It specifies CSVGQAYEQYF.

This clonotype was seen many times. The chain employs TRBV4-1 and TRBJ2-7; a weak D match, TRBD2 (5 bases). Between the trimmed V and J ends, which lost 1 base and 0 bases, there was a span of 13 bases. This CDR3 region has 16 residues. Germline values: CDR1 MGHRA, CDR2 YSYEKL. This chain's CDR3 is CASSQAGGGRSYEQYF. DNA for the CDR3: TGCGCCAGCAGCCAAGCCGGAGGAGGCCGCTCCTACGAGCAGTACTTC.

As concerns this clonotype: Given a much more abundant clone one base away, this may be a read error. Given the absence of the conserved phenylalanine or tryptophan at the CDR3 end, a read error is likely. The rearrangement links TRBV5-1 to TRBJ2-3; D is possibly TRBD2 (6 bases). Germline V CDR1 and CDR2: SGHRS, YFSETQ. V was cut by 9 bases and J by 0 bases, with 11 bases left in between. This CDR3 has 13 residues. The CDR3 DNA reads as TGCGCCACCGGGACTGGGAGCACAGATACGCAGTATTGT. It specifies CATGTGSTDTQYC.

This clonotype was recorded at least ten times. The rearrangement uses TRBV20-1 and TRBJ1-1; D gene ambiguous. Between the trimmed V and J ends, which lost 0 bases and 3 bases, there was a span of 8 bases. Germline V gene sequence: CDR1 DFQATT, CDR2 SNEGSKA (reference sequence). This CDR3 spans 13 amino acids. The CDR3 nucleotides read TGCAGTGCTAGAGATTCAGGAGACACTGAAGCTTTCTTT. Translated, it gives CSARDSGDTEAFF.

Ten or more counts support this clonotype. Here the CDR3 reads CSAQGNRGLGETQYF. The CDR3 nucleotides read TGCAGTGCCCAAGGGAACAGGGGGTTGGGAGAGACCCAGTACTTC. The chain is built from TRBV20-1 and TRBJ2-5, with 8 bases that match TRBD1. The germline V gene encodes CDR1 DFQATT and CDR2 SNEGSKA (reference sequence). The CDR3 loop spans 15 amino acids. V lost 6 bases, J lost 4 bases, and 13 bases stayed unmatched.

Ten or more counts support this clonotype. CDR3 loop: CASSGQPIVNEKLFF. The CDR3 DNA follows: TGTGCCAGCAGCGGACAGCCAATCGTTAATGAAAAACTGTTTTTT. The chain couples TRBV5-6 to TRBJ1-4, with D tentatively TRBD1 (6 bases). CDR1 and CDR2 from the germline V gene are SGHDT and YYEEEE. There are 15 residues in the CDR3. Trimming shortened V by 4 bases and J by 4 bases, and 14 bases separated the two germline ends. The variable domain in full, completed from reference TRBV5-6 and TRBJ1-4, reads DAGVTQSPTHLIKTRGQQVTLRCSPKSGHDTVSWYQQALGQGPQFIFQYYEEEERQRGNFPDRFSGHQFPNYSSELNVNALLLGDSALYLCASSGQPIVNEKLFFGSGTQLSVL.

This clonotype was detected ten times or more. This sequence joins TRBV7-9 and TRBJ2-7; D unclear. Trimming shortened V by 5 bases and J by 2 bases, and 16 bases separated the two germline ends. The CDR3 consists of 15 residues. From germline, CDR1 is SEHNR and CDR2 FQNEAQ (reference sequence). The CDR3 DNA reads TGTGCCAGCAGCCCTGGTGGGTACCTACCCTACGAGCAGTACTTC. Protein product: CASSPGGYLPYEQYF.

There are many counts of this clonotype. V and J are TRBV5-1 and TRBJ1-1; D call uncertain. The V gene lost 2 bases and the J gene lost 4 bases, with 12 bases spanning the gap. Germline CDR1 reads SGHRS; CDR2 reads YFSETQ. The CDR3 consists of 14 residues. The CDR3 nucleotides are TGCGCCAGCAGCTTTACCGGGAAAAGCACTGAAGCTTTCTTT. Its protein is CASSFTGKSTEAFF.

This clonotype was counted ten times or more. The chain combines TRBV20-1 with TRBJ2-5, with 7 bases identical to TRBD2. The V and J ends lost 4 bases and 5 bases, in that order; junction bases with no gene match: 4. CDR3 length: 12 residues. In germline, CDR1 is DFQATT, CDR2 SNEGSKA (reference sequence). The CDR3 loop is CSAIWGGETQYF. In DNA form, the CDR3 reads TGCAGTGCTATTTGGGGGGGGGAGACCCAGTACTTC.

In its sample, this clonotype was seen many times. CDR3 residues: CASSLDGGGGNSPLHF. The CDR3 nucleotides read TGCGCCAGCAGCCTGGACGGGGGAGGGGGCAATTCACCCCTCCACTTT. The rearrangement uses TRBV5-1 and TRBJ1-6, with 7 positions matching TRBD1. The J segment lost 7 bases and the V segment lost 4 bases, leaving 11 bases of the junction unmatched. Germline CDR1 reads SGHRS; CDR2 reads YFSETQ. The CDR3 totals 16 residues.

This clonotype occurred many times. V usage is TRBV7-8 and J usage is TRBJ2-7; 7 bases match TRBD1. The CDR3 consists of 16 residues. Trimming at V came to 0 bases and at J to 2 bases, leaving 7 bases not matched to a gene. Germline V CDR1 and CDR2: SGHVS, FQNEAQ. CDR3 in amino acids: CASSLAVGQRTYEQYF. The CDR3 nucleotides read TGTGCCAGCAGCTTAGCGGTGGGACAGAGGACCTACGAGCAGTACTTC.

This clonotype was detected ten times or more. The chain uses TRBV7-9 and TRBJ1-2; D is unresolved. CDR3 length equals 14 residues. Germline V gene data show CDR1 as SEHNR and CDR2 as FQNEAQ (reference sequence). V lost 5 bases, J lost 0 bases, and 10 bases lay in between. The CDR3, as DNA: TGTGCCAGCAGCCTGGAAGGATCTAACTATGGCTACACCTTC. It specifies CASSLEGSNYGYTF. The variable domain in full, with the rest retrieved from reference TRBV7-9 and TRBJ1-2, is DTGVSQNPRHKITKRGQNVTFRCDPISEHNRLYWYRQTLGQGPEFLTYFQNEAQLEKSRLLSDRFSAERPKGSFSTLEIQRTEQGDSAMYLCASSLEGSNYGYTFGSGTRLTVV.